Sequencing of this T cell receptor beta chain was carried out in a study of PD-1 blockade in classical Hodgkin lymphoma. Broader study findings: Baseline diversity resembling that of newly diagnosed patients was seen in complete responders. The study reported lower baseline TCR diversity in newly diagnosed patients than in healthy donors.

Generated by immunoSEQ multiplex PCR, the TCRdb table keeps only in-frame clones and is missing some. The sample carries tens of thousands of clones, approximately 78% recorded once. Details on this clone: What it recognizes is unknown.

Each and every patient relapsed after autologous stem cell transplantation, and patients got differing brentuximab vedotin exposure. The sequences come from peripheral blood mononuclear cells (PBMCs), collected before the second cycle of nivolumab. This TCR derives from a human donor with classical Hodgkin lymphoma.

The CDR3 nucleotides are TGTGCCAGCTCCGGGACGGTTACCCTCGAGGGTCAGCCCCAGCATTTT. This translates into CASSGTVTLEGQPQHF. V gene TRBV18 combines with J gene TRBJ1-5; possibly TRBD1 for D (5 bases). The CDR3 is 16 residues long. The V end lost 6 bases, the J end lost 6 bases, and 21 bases lay between the germline ends. The germline V gene encodes CDR1 KGHSH and CDR2 LQKENI. Looking up the rest from reference TRBV18 and TRBJ1-5 gives the full variable domain: NAGVMQNPRHLVRRRGQEARLRCSPMKGHSHVYWYRQLPEEGLKFMVYLQKENIIDESGMPKERFSAEFPKEGPSILRIQQVVRGDSAAYFCASSGTVTLEGQPQHFGDGTRLSIL.